This paragraph covers one TCR beta chain sequence. The Seattle patients joined while their infection was active and were tracked longitudinally afterward. V dropped 2 bases and J dropped 3 bases, with 6 bases sitting between them. CDR1 is MNHNS and CDR2 is SASEGT in the germline V gene. The CDR3 length is 13 residues. The source of the sample is a study of blood T cell repertoires in COVID-19. Authors' methods: Estimation of nucleated cell counts was performed using reference gene primer amplification. Assay: immunoSEQ multiplex PCR; the TCRdb copy retains only in-frame clones and omits some. That table is the source of V, J and clone size, and D and trimming were worked out from the DNA. The data show around 60,000 clones, roughly 80% seen once.

Sequencing used peripheral blood. This sequence was found in a man in his sixties with COVID-19, enrolled during active disease. The V and J genes are TRBV6-1 and TRBJ2-3, with no clear D. The CDR3 DNA follows: TGTGCCAGCAGTGAACCTACTACAGATACGCAGTATTTT. The encoded protein is CASSEPTTDTQYF.